The 6 T cell receptor beta chains in this list originate from one sample, sequenced in a study of Tregs in tolerant kidney transplant recipients. Profiled with immunoSEQ multiplex PCR; TCRdb holds only in-frame clones, not every one. The table lists approximately 90,000 clones, approximately 93% of them singletons. The nonmyeloablative bone marrow transplants came from related graft donors, with transient mixed chimerism. This specimen was CD4+ T cells from blood (PBMCs), taken 12 months after the transplant. The receptors here all came from a human patient who received a combined kidney and bone marrow transplant. The T cells may partly be graft donor cells.

This clone has only one observation. At one end, the junction sequence differs from germline, possibly due to a read error. The sample carries other DNA sequences with the same CDR3. V and J are TRBV29-1 and TRBJ1-1, with D possibly being TRBD1 (5 bases). Per germline, CDR1 SQVTM and CDR2 ANQGSEA. The CDR3 spans 14 residues. The CDR3 reads CSVEAGQGGTEAFF. The CDR3 nucleotides are TGCAGCGTTGAAGCTGGCCAGGGCGGCACTGAAGCTTTCTTC.

The rearrangement links TRBV7-7 to TRBJ1-4, with D perhaps TRBD1 (6 bases). The CDR3 covers 15 residues. From germline, CDR1 is SSHAT and CDR2 FNYEAQ (reference sequence). V dropped 2 bases and J dropped 7 bases, with 14 bases sitting between them. CDR3 DNA: TGTGCCAGCAGCTTACGCAGGGGTGGAGGTGAAAAACTGTTTTTT. Translated: CASSLRRGGGEKLFF.

The gene calls are TRBV11-3 and TRBJ2-7; 8 bases line up with TRBD1. This CDR3 spans 15 amino acids. V lost 5 bases and J lost 3; bases outside the gene matches: 9. Germline values: CDR1 SGHNT, CDR2 YENEEA. This CDR3 is CASSRGQGGGYEQYF. Written as DNA, the CDR3 is TGTGCCAGCAGCCGTGGACAGGGAGGCGGCTACGAGCAGTACTTC.

This clone appeared a single time. The J gene is TRBJ2-7, the V gene TRBV5-1, with 9 bases fitting TRBD2. Germline-derived CDR1 and CDR2 are SGHRS and YFSETQ. Unmatched junction bases numbered 10, after V lost 5 bases and J lost 4 bases. The CDR3 runs to 15 residues. CDR3 bases: TGCGCCAGCAGGCTAGATAGCGGGAGTTATTACGAGCAGTACTTC. This sequence encodes CASRLDSGSYYEQYF.

In this sample, this clone turned up once. The CDR3 DNA follows: TGTGCCAGCAGCCCGCTGGGCTGGGAGGAGACCCAGTACTTC. Translated, it gives CASSPLGWEETQYF. This chain connects TRBV7-8 to TRBJ2-5; the D gene is possibly TRBD2 (5 bases). With 5 bases removed from V and 5 bases from J, the gap between germline ends came to 15 bases. Germline V gives CDR1 SGHVS, CDR2 FQNEAQ. This CDR3 has 14 residues.

The rearrangement uses TRBV7-2 and TRBJ1-2; the match to TRBD1 covers 7 bases. The CDR3 length is 14 residues. V shed 2 bases, J shed 2 bases, and the junction held 2 bases outside the gene matches. The germline V gene encodes CDR1 SGHTA and CDR2 FQGNSA. CDR3 sequence (DNA): TGTGCCAGCAGCTTAAGGGGGCGGAACTATGGCTACACCTTC. As protein: CASSLRGRNYGYTF.